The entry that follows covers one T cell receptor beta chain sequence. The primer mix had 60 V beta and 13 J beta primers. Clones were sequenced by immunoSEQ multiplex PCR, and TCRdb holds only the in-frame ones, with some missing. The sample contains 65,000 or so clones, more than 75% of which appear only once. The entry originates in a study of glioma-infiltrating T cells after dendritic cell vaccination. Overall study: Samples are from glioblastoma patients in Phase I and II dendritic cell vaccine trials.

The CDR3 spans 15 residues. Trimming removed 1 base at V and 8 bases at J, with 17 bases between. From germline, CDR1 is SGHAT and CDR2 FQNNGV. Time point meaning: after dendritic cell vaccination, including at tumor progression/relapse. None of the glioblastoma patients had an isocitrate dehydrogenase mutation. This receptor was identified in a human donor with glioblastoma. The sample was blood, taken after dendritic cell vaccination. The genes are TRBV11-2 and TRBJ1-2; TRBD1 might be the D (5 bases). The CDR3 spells CASSLVGPHGGGYTF. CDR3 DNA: TGTGCCAGCAGCTTAGTTGGCCCCCACGGGGGGGGCTACACCTTC.